Below are 5 T cell receptor beta chains sequenced from a single sample in a study of cytomegalovirus exposure and HLA in healthy donors. The PCR had 60 Vbeta and 13 Jbeta primers. TCRdb's table, derived via immunoSEQ multiplex PCR, lists solely in-frame clones and lacks some. Here the sample spans 200,000 to 300,000 clones, around 83% being singletons. Sequenced input: PBMCs. The receptors come from a girl aged 2-10 years in good health and CMV-seronegative.

This rearrangement joins TRBV11-2 to TRBJ2-2, with 10 bases that match TRBD2. This CDR3 is 16 amino acids long. Germline CDR1 and CDR2: SGHAT and FQNNGV. Trimming at V came to 6 bases and at J to 2 bases, leaving 6 bases not matched to a gene. CDR3 residues: CASRGLAGGNTGELFF. In nucleotides, the CDR3 is TGTGCCAGCAGGGGTTTAGCGGGGGGAAACACCGGGGAGCTGTTTTTT.

This rearrangement joins TRBV5-1 to TRBJ2-3; 10 positions agree with TRBD2. Per the germline V gene, CDR1 is SGHRS and CDR2 is YFSETQ. The CDR3 contains 16 residues. After removal of 4 bases from V and 2 bases from J, the junction contained 7 bases not matched to a gene. DNA for the CDR3: TGCGCCAGCAGCGTAAGCGGGGGGGCCTTCACAGATACGCAGTATTTT. Translated: CASSVSGGAFTDTQYF.

The chain combines TRBV13 with TRBJ2-4; D unresolved. V shed 5 bases and J shed 0 bases, with 11 bases lying between them. The CDR3 is 15 residues long. The germline CDR1 and CDR2 sequences are PRHDT and FYEKMQ (reference sequence). This chain's CDR3 is CASSLTRIAKNIQYF. CDR3 DNA: TGTGCCAGCAGCCTTACTCGAATAGCCAAAAACATTCAGTACTTC.

The chain has TRBV6-5 and TRBJ1-2, with D perhaps matching TRBD1 (6 bases). The CDR3 is made up of 14 amino acids. Germline CDR1 reads MNHEY; CDR2 reads SVGAGI. Trimming took 2 bases from V and 5 from J, leaving 12 bases between them. The CDR3: CASSYEGGRYGYTF. The CDR3 DNA reads TGTGCCAGCAGTTACGAGGGGGGGCGGTATGGCTACACCTTC.

The genes are TRBV30 and TRBJ2-5; TRBD2 might be the D (5 bases). The germline V gene has CDR1 GTSNPN and CDR2 SVGIG (reference sequence). This CDR3 has 12 residues. V was cut by 1 base and J by 5 bases, with 8 bases left in between. The CDR3 is CAWSGGGETQYF. Written as DNA, the CDR3 is TGTGCCTGGAGTGGTGGCGGGGAGACCCAGTACTTC.